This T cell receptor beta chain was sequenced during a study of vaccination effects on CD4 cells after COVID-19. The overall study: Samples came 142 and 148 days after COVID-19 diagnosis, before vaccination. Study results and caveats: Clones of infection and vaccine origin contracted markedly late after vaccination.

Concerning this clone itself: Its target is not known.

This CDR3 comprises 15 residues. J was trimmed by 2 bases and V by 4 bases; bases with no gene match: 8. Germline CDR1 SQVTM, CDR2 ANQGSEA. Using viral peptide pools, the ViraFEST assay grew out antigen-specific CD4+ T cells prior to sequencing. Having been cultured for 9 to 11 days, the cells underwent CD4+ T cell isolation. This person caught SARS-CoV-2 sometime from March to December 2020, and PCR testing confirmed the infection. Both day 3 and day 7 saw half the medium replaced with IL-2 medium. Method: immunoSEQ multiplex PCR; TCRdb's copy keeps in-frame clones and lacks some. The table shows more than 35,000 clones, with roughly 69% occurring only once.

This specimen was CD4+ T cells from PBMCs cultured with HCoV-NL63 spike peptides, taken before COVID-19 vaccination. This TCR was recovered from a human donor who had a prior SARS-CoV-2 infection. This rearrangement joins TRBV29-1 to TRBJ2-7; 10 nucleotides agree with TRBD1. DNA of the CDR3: TGCAGCGTTGCGGGGGACAGGGGCGGACCCTACGAGCAGTACTTC. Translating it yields CSVAGDRGGPYEQYF.